This T cell receptor (beta chain) was identified during a study of T cells in Graves' hyperthyroidism and ophthalmopathy. TCR beta CDR3 regions were amplified from RNA. The study used the HTBI primer set for a first-round RT-PCR of the TCR CDR3. MiXCR was run by TCRdb on the multiplex PCR reads, yielding one entry per CDR3 protein. The table includes hundreds of thousands of distinct CDR3 sequences, 35% to 45% detected once. CDR1 is SGHTA and CDR2 is FQGNSA in the germline V gene. The CDR3 totals 15 residues. V lost 2 bases and J 3 bases, leaving 11 bases between the germline ends. This clonotype was picked up a small number of times.

The rearrangement uses TRBV7-2 and TRBJ1-5; unclear D gene. The receptor was derived from a man in his late teens or twenties with Graves' hyperthyroidism. The sequenced sample consisted of blood. The CDR3 region has the DNA TGTGCCAGCAGCTTAACCGGGAGCCCCAATCAGCCCCAGCATTTT. Amino acids: CASSLTGSPNQPQHF.